A selection of T cell receptor beta chains follows, all from one sample in a study of blood T cell repertoires in COVID-19. The assay was immunoSEQ multiplex PCR, and TCRdb's table has in-frame clones only and misses some. Of some 170,000 clones detected, approximately 88% appear once; the ten largest clones hold roughly 1.6%. Sequenced: peripheral blood. Receptor source: a woman between 50 and 59 years old with acute or convalescent COVID-19. The CDR3 runs from the conserved cysteine through the conserved F or W. D genes are given only for firm matches. Where a row states a size, it is once, few, many or the class of an expanded clone; other rows omit it.

>TRBV7-2|TRBJ2-5|.|.
TGTGCCAGCAGTGAGGTAGTGGCGGATCAAGAGACCCAGTACTTC
CASSEVVADQETQYF
>TRBV11-2|TRBJ1-4|.|TRBD1
TGTGCCAGCAGCCTAACAGGGGAATTTGAGGAAAAACTGTTTTTT
CASSLTGEFEEKLFF
>TRBV18|TRBJ2-2|once|TRBD1
TGTGCCAGCTCACCACAACAGGGGAACCCCGGGGAGCTGTTTTTT
CASSPQQGNPGELFF
>TRBV6-2/TRBV6-3|TRBJ1-1|.|.
TGTGCCAGCAGTTACCTTAAGAACACTGAAGCTTTCTTT
CASSYLKNTEAFF
>TRBV5-6|TRBJ1-2|.|TRBD1
TGTGCCAGCAGCAACGGACAGGGCCGCTATGGCTACACCTTC
CASSNGQGRYGYTF
>TRBV19|TRBJ2-4|.|.
TGTGCCAGTAGTATAGAGGGCAACATACTAGCCAAAAACATTCAGTACTTC
CASSIEGNILAKNIQYF
>TRBV11-2|TRBJ1-1|.|.
TGTGCCAGCAGCTTAAGGGCGGGCACTGAAGCTTTCTTT
CASSLRAGTEAFF
>TRBV5-1|TRBJ1-5|few|.
TGCGCCAGCAGCTTGCGAGGGAATCAGCCCCAGCATTTT
CASSLRGNQPQHF
>TRBV11-3|TRBJ2-2|.|TRBD2
TGTGCCAGCAGCCCCTCGGGACTAGCGGAAGCGAACACCGGGGAGCTGTTTTTT
CASSPSGLAEANTGELFF
>TRBV7-2|TRBJ1-4|.|TRBD1
TGTGCCAGCAGCTTATCGCGGGGTACAGGGGTTATGGAAAAACTGTTTTTT
CASSLSRGTGVMEKLFF
>TRBV3-1/TRBV3-2|TRBJ1-2|once|.
TGTGCCAGCAGCGACCATGGACAAGTTGTCTATGGCTACACCTTC
CASSDHGQVVYGYTF
>TRBV7-2|TRBJ2-1|.|TRBD2
TGTGCCAGCAGCTTTACTAGCGGGGGGGCCTATGAGCAGTTCTTC
CASSFTSGGAYEQFF
>TRBV2|TRBJ1-1|.|.
TGTGCCAGCAGTGCGCCAGAGAACACTGAAGCTTTCTTT
CASSAPENTEAFF
>TRBV30|TRBJ1-2|.|.
TGTGCCTCCAGGCCACACAGTTGGTTCTATGGCTACACCTTC
CASRPHSWFYGYTF
>TRBV27|TRBJ1-4|.|TRBD1
TGTGCCAGCAGTTTACTACAGGGGCTCGGTGAAAAACTGTTTTTT
CASSLLQGLGEKLFF
>TRBV10-2|TRBJ1-1|.|.
TGCGCCAGCAGTGAGTACAGAGGGACTGAAGCTTTCTTT
CASSEYRGTEAFF
>TRBV5-6|TRBJ2-5|.|TRBD2
TGTGCCAGCAGCTTTCTAGCGGGAGTACGGGAGACCCAGTACTTC
CASSFLAGVRETQYF
>TRBV28|TRBJ2-3|.|TRBD2
TGTGCCACCATTAGCGGGGCCAGCACAGATACGCAGTATTTT
CATISGASTDTQYF
>TRBV6-2/TRBV6-3|TRBJ2-6|.|.
TGTGCCAGCAGCCCTATCCTCGCTATGAAGAAATACTCTGGGGCCAACGTCCTGACTTTC
CASSPILAMKKYSGANVLTF
>TRBV18|TRBJ1-1|.|.
TGTGCCAGCTCACCGCAGTGGAACACTGAAGCTTTCTTT
CASSPQWNTEAFF
>TRBV6-4|TRBJ1-1|.|.
TGTGCCAGCAGTGACCCCCTCGCTGAAGCTTTCTTT
CASSDPLAEAFF
>TRBV9|TRBJ2-3|.|TRBD2
TGTGCCAGCAGCGGTGCCCCGCGGGGGACAGATACGCAGTATTTT
CASSGAPRGTDTQYF
>TRBV30|TRBJ2-2|.|TRBD2
TGTGCCTGGGCGGGGGAGCCGAACACCGGGGAGCTGTTTTTT
CAWAGEPNTGELFF
>TRBV7-2|TRBJ1-5|.|TRBD1
TGTGCCAGCAGCACCCGGACAGGGGGCAATCAGCCCCAGCATTTT
CASSTRTGGNQPQHF
>TRBV6-5|TRBJ1-1|.|.
TGTGCCAGCAGTTACGAGGGTCCAAACACTGAAGCTTTCTTT
CASSYEGPNTEAFF
>TRBV25-1|TRBJ2-7|.|.
TGTGCCAGCAGTGAATATGGAGCCACCTCCTACGAGCAGTACTTC
CASSEYGATSYEQYF
>TRBV9|TRBJ2-2|.|.
TGTGCCAGCAGCCCCCGGCTAGTGGTTGCCGGGGAGCTGTTTTTT
CASSPRLVVAGELFF
>TRBV5-1|TRBJ2-2|.|TRBD2
TGCGCCAGCAGATTTAGCGGGGACCAAGTCGGGGAGCTGTTTTTT
CASRFSGDQVGELFF
>TRBV11-2|TRBJ1-3|.|.
TGTGCCAGCACTTTAGGGAGTAACTCTGGAAACACCATATATTTT
CASTLGSNSGNTIYF
>TRBV9|TRBJ1-5|few|.
TGTGCCAGCAGCGTTATTGGGGAGGATAGCAATCAGCCCCAGCATTTT
CASSVIGEDSNQPQHF
>TRBV18|TRBJ1-2|.|.
TGTGCCAGCTCACCACCGACAAGGGGCTATGGCTACACCTTC
CASSPPTRGYGYTF
>TRBV24-1|TRBJ2-3|.|TRBD1
TGTGCCACCAGTGATGTAGGACAGGGGCTCAGCACAGATACGCAGTATTTT
CATSDVGQGLSTDTQYF
>TRBV27|TRBJ2-1|.|TRBD2
TGTGCCAGCACCCCGGGACTAGCGGTTTCCTACAATGAGCAGTTCTTC
CASTPGLAVSYNEQFF
>TRBV18|TRBJ2-5|.|.
TGTGCCAGCTCACCCGACAGTTACATCCAAGAGACCCAGTACTTC
CASSPDSYIQETQYF
>TRBV10-3|TRBJ1-5|.|.
TGTGCCGGGGGGGGCGCGGTCAATCAGCCCCAGCATTTT
CAGGGAVNQPQHF
>TRBV11-2|TRBJ2-7|once|.
TGTGCCAGCAGCTTAACGGCTAGCGAGGTCTCCTACGAGCAGTACTTC
CASSLTASEVSYEQYF
>TRBV7-3|TRBJ1-1|.|.
TGTGCCAGCAGCTCACCGAAGAGGAACACTGAAGCTTTCTTT
CASSSPKRNTEAFF
>TRBV7-2|TRBJ2-1|.|TRBD2
TGTGCCAGCAGCTTTAGCGGGAGGGTCTATGAGCAGTTCTTC
CASSFSGRVYEQFF
>TRBV30|TRBJ1-2|few|.
TGTGCCTGGAGTATGGGGGGAAACTATGGCTACACCTTC
CAWSMGGNYGYTF
>TRBV15|TRBJ1-4|.|TRBD1
TGTGCCACCCGAAGGGGGCCAGACGAAAAACTGTTTTTT
CATRRGPDEKLFF
>TRBV7-2|TRBJ2-3|few|TRBD1
TGTGCCAGCAGCTTAGCGGGACAGCCTGGAGATACGCAGTATTTT
CASSLAGQPGDTQYF
>TRBV7-3|TRBJ1-1|.|TRBD1
TGTGCCAGCAGACAGGGGGAGAACACTGAAGCTTTCTTT
CASRQGENTEAFF
>TRBV30|TRBJ1-5|.|.
TGTGCCTGGAGTCCCAGGGATAATCAGCCCCAGCATTTT
CAWSPRDNQPQHF
>TRBV14|TRBJ2-2|few|.
TGTGCCAGCAGCCAAGAGGCCACGAACACCGGGGAGCTGTTTTTT
CASSQEATNTGELFF
>TRBV4-2|TRBJ1-1|.|.
TGTGCCAGCAGCCAATCGGGAGGATTGAACACTGAAGCTTTCTTT
CASSQSGGLNTEAFF
>TRBV6-2/TRBV6-3|TRBJ2-7|.|TRBD1
TGTGCCAGCAGCTCCGGGACAGATTACGAGCAGTACTTC
CASSSGTDYEQYF